Given below is one T cell receptor (beta chain) in context. Reverse transcription of 0.5 to 1 ug RNA was carried out with random hexamers. Amplification of the TCR beta CDR3 was carried out by immunoSEQ multiplex PCR, which spanned a total of 54 Vbeta and 13 Jbeta segments. TCRdb fed the immunoSEQ multiplex PCR reads into MiXCR, producing one record per CDR3 protein. The sample includes more than 65,000 distinct CDR3 sequences, 95% of them seen just once. This specimen belongs to a study of CD8 T cells in Susac syndrome. The CDR3 spans 14 residues. V was cut by 3 bases and J by 1 base, with 6 bases left in between. Germline CDR1 and CDR2: MGHRA and YSYEKL.

The TCR was taken from a human donor in good health. Sequencing was carried out using CD8+ T cells from PBMCs. The V call is TRBV4-1, the J call TRBJ2-2; D gene ambiguous. In DNA, the CDR3 is TGCGCCAGCAGCCAGACAAGGAACACCGGGGAGCTGTTTTTT. Protein sequence: CASSQTRNTGELFF.